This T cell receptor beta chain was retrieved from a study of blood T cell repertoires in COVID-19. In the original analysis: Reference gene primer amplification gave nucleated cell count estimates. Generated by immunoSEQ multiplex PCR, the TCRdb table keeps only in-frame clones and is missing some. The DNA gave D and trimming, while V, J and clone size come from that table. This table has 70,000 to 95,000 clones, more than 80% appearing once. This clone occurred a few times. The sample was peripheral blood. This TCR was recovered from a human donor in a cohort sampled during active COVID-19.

The CDR3 DNA reads TGTGCCAGCAGCCAAGCTATAGGACTCGAGCAGTACTTC. Amino acids: CASSQAIGLEQYF. V gene TRBV3-1 (or the pseudogene TRBV3-2) combines with J gene TRBJ2-7; a possible D gene is TRBD2 (5 bases). Germline CDR1 is LGHDT and CDR2 is YNNKEL (reference sequence). CDR3 length: 13 amino acids. The V and J ends lost 1 base and 6 bases respectively, with 10 bases between them.